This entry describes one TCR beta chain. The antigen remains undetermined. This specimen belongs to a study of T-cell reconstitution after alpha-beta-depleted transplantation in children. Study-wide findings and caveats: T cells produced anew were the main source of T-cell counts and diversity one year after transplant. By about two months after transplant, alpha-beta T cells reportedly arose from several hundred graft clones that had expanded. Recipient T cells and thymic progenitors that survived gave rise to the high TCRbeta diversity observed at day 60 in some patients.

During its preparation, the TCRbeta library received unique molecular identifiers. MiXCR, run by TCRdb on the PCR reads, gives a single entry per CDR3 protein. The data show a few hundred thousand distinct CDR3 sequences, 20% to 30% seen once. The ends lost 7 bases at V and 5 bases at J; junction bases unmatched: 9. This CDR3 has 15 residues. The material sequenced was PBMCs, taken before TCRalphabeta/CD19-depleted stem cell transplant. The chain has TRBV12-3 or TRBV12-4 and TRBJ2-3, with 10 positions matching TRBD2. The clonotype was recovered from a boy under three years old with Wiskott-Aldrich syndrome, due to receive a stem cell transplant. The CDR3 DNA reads TGTGCCAGCACCCTGGGGGAGCGGGAGGGAGATACGCAGTATTTT. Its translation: CASTLGEREGDTQYF.